This T cell receptor (beta chain) was sequenced during a study of shared clonotypes between healthy human individuals. Generated by immunoSEQ multiplex PCR, the TCRdb table keeps only in-frame clones and is missing some. The data hold some 2,500,000 clones, with 80% to 95% observed a single time. In the CD4+ fraction, cells were divided into CD45RA+ naive and CD45RA-negative memory subsets. With respect to this clone: Other DNA sequences in this specimen translate into the identical CDR3.

Germline CDR1 SGHRS, CDR2 YFSETQ. CDR3 length: 13 residues. Trimming took off 3 bases at V and 1 base at J, with 7 bases between the two ends. This chain joins TRBV5-1 and TRBJ1-1; TRBD1 might be the D (6 bases). The sequence was obtained from a man younger than 30 in good health. Some clones in this sample may be carry-over from other donors' samples. Sequenced material: naive CD4+ T cells from PBMCs. Sample subset: CD45RA+ positively selected. The DNA of the CDR3 is TGCGCCAGCAGCTCAGGGGAGAACACTGAAGCTTTCTTT. This sequence encodes CASSSGENTEAFF.